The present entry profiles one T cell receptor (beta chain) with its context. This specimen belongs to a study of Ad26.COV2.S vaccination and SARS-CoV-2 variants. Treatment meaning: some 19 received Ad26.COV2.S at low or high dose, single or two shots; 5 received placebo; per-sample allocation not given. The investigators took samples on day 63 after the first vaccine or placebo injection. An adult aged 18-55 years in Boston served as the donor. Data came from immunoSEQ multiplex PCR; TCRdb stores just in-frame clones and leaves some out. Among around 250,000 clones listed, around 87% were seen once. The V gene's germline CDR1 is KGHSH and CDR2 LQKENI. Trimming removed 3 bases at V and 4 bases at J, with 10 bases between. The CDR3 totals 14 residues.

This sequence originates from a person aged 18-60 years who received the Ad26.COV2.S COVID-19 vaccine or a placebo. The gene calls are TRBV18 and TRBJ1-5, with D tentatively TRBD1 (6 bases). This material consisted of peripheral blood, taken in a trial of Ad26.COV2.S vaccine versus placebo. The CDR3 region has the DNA TGTGCCAGCTCACCTCAGCAGGGGAATCAGCCCCAGCATTTT. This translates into CASSPQQGNQPQHF.